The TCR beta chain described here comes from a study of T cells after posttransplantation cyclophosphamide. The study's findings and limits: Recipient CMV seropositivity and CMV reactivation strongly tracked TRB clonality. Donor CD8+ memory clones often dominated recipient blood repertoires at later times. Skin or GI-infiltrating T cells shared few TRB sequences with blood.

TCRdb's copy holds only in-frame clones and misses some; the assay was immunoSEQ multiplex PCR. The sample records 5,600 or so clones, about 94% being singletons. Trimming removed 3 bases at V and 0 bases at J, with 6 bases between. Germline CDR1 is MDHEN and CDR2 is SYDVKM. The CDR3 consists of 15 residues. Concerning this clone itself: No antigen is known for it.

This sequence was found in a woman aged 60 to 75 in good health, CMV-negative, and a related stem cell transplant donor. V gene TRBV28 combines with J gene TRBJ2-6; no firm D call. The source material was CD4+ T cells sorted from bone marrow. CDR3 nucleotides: TGTGCCAGCAGTTTCGCAGGCTCTGGGGCCAACGTCCTGACTTTC. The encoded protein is CASSFAGSGANVLTF.